This T cell receptor beta chain was retrieved from a study of regulatory T cells in long-lasting Graves disease. This CDR3 region has 15 residues. From germline, CDR1 is LGHNA and CDR2 YNFKEQ. The V end lost 1 base, the J end lost 0 bases, and 10 bases lay between the germline ends. Building the TCR beta libraries relied on iRepertoire HTBI primers, and CDR3 regions underwent Arm-PCR. TCRdb re-derived calls from the multiplex PCR reads in MiXCR, one entry per CDR3 protein. The data show approximately 480,000 distinct CDR3 sequences, with around 15% seen just once and 12% held by the top ten. The time point was: newly diagnosed GD, antithyroid drugs for less than 3 months. Scientists built the TCR library using RNA that was extracted from PBMCs. Patients were from an endocrinology department in Xi'an, China. These data were also filed under a second study, of T cells in Graves' hyperthyroidism and ophthalmopathy. That paper adds: The study defined stable Graves' hyperthyroidism as no ophthalmopathy progression within 18 months. An initial round of RT-PCR targeting the TCR CDR3 relied on the HTBI primer set.

The rearrangement joins TRBV4-2 to TRBJ2-7, with a possible D match to TRBD1 (6 bases). The starting material was peripheral blood mononuclear cells (PBMCs), obtained at new diagnosis, from a patient treated with antithyroid drugs. This sequence originates from a man aged 40-55 years with Graves disease. CDR3 sequence (DNA): TGTGCCAGCAGCCAAGCTCTGGACAGCTCCTACGAGCAGTACTTC. Encoded protein: CASSQALDSSYEQYF.